A single sample is the source of the 14 T cell receptor beta chains below, sequenced in a study of cytomegalovirus exposure and HLA in healthy donors. PCR employed 60 Vbeta and 13 Jbeta primers. TCRdb keeps only in-frame clones here, not all; method: immunoSEQ multiplex PCR. The table includes roughly 170,000 clones, around three quarters detected once. Material for sequencing was PBMCs. The receptors come from a boy aged 5-17 years in good health and CMV-seronegative.

The CDR3 sequence is CASSLALTELVGYTF. The CDR3, as DNA: TGTGCCAGCAGCTTAGCGCTAACCGAGCTGGTTGGCTACACCTTC. This rearrangement joins TRBV7-2 to TRBJ1-2; D remains ambiguous. Germline lookup yields CDR1 SGHTA and CDR2 FQGNSA. V dropped 0 bases and J dropped 7 bases, with 15 bases sitting between them. This CDR3 contains 15 residues. Full variable domain (remainder filled in from reference TRBV7-2 and TRBJ1-2): GAGVSQSPSNKVTEKGKDVELRCDPISGHTALYWYRQSLGQGLEFLIYFQGNSAPDKSGLPSDRFSAERTGGSVSTLTIQRTQQEDSAVYLCASSLALTELVGYTFGSGTRLTVV.

The chain employs TRBV5-6 and TRBJ2-5; no firm D call. Trimming removed 2 bases at V and 5 bases at J, with 7 bases between. Per the germline V gene, CDR1 is SGHDT and CDR2 is YYEEEE. The CDR3 spans 12 residues. This CDR3 reads CASSFRDETQYF. CDR3 nucleotide sequence: TGTGCCAGCAGCTTCCGAGATGAGACCCAGTACTTC.

The chain has TRBV5-4 and TRBJ2-1; D uncertain. Trimming took 2 bases from V and 7 from J, leaving 10 bases between them. Per the germline V gene, CDR1 is SGHNT and CDR2 is YYREEE (reference sequence). The CDR3 totals 13 residues. CDR3 DNA sequence: TGTGCCAGCAGCTTTCGAGGTGGGAATGAGCAGTTCTTC. Translation: CASSFRGGNEQFF.

The rearrangement joins TRBV27 to TRBJ1-4; no definite D call. Trimming pared 6 bases from V and 0 bases from J, leaving 8 bases between. Germline values: CDR1 MNHEY, CDR2 SMNVEV (reference sequence). This CDR3 spans 14 amino acids. CDR3 in DNA: TGTGCCAGCAGAATCAAGCCAACTAATGAAAAACTGTTTTTT. Translated, it gives CASRIKPTNEKLFF.

The genes are TRBV4-3 and TRBJ2-1, with TRBD2 identical over 14 bases. This CDR3 region has 19 residues. The J segment lost 3 bases and the V segment lost 3 bases, leaving 10 bases of the junction unmatched. Germline CDR1 and CDR2: LGHNA and YSLEER. CDR3 loop: CASSHRLAGGPGYYNEQFF. Here the CDR3 DNA reads TGCGCCAGCAGCCATCGACTAGCGGGAGGGCCCGGTTACTACAATGAGCAGTTCTTC.

The chain is built from TRBV2 and TRBJ1-5, with TRBD1 matching over 7 bases. The germline V gene encodes CDR1 SNHLY and CDR2 FYNNEI. The length of the CDR3 is 15 residues. Losses at the gene ends were 2 bases for V and 7 bases for J; bases not matched to a gene: 8. As DNA, the CDR3 is TGTGCCAGCAGTGAATGGAGTCAGGGGGAACAGCCCCAGCATTTT. Its protein is CASSEWSQGEQPQHF.

The CDR3 DNA reads as TGCGCCAGCAGCTTGGCGGGGGACCATAACTACGAGCAGTACTTC. This encodes CASSLAGDHNYEQYF. The chain uses TRBV5-1 and TRBJ2-7; D is perhaps TRBD2 (6 bases). V was trimmed by 0 bases and J by 3 bases, leaving 13 bases between them. The CDR3 contains 15 residues. The V gene's germline CDR1 is SGHRS and CDR2 YFSETQ.

This clone was observed once. The gene calls are TRBV6-6 and TRBJ1-5; maybe TRBD1 (5 bases). Between the trimmed V and J ends, which lost 5 bases and 9 bases, there was a span of 8 bases. The CDR3 length is 11 residues. Germline V gene data show CDR1 as MNHNY and CDR2 as SVGAGI (reference sequence). The CDR3 loop is CASSLRGPQHF. The CDR3 region has the DNA TGTGCCAGCAGTCTAAGGGGGCCCCAGCATTTT.

This rearrangement joins TRBV19 to TRBJ1-1, with 8 bases aligning to TRBD1. Trimming cost V 0 bases and J 6 bases; bases outside gene matches: 3. This CDR3 comprises 14 residues. Germline CDR1 and CDR2: LNHDA and SQIVND (reference sequence). The CDR3 region is CASSIETGVAEAFF. The CDR3 DNA sequence: TGTGCCAGTAGTATAGAGACAGGGGTAGCTGAAGCTTTCTTT.

The chain combines TRBV9 with TRBJ2-7; 7 nucleotides match TRBD1. The germline CDR1 and CDR2 sequences are SGDLS and YYNGEE. J was trimmed by 2 bases and V by 4 bases; bases with no gene match: 9. The CDR3 contains 15 residues. The DNA of the CDR3 is TGTGCCAGCAGCTCCCCGGACAGGTCAACCTACGAGCAGTACTTC. It is translated as CASSSPDRSTYEQYF.

The CDR3 is CASSRDRGDGNTIYF. CDR3 sequence (DNA): TGTGCCAGCAGCCGGGACAGGGGAGATGGAAACACCATATATTTT. The V and J genes are TRBV13 and TRBJ1-3; 10 nucleotides match TRBD1. The germline V gene has CDR1 PRHDT and CDR2 FYEKMQ (reference sequence). CDR3 length: 15 amino acids. Trimming at V came to 5 bases and at J to 3 bases, leaving 4 bases not matched to a gene.

The V gene is TRBV25-1, the J gene TRBJ1-1; TRBD1 might be the D (5 bases). V was pared by 1 base and J by 6 bases, with 12 bases between. The V gene's germline CDR1 is MGHDK and CDR2 SYGVNS. The CDR3 loop spans 14 amino acids. The CDR3 DNA sequence: TGTGCCAGCAGTGAATCGGGAGGGGCGGCTGAAGCTTTCTTT. Amino acids: CASSESGGAAEAFF.

The rearrangement joins TRBV2 to TRBJ2-1; perhaps TRBD1 as D (5 bases). Germline CDR1 and CDR2: SNHLY and FYNNEI. Between the trimmed V and J ends, which lost 1 base and 4 bases, there was a span of 11 bases. The CDR3 covers 15 residues. CDR3 sequence reads: CASSEVDTVYNEQFF. The CDR3 nucleotides are TGTGCCAGCAGTGAAGTGGACACAGTTTACAATGAGCAGTTCTTC.

The V gene is TRBV5-1, the J gene TRBJ1-3; 7 bases are a match to TRBD1. The junction had 2 bases not matched to a gene; V was cut back by 0 bases and J by 2 bases. Per germline, CDR1 SGHRS and CDR2 YFSETQ. This CDR3 is 15 amino acids long. CDR3 sequence: CASSLDRGAGNTIYF. The CDR3 bases are TGCGCCAGCAGCTTGGACAGGGGTGCTGGAAACACCATATATTTT.